A single sample gave rise to the 8 T cell receptor beta chains below, sequenced in a study of blood T cell repertoires in COVID-19. Profiling relied on immunoSEQ multiplex PCR, and the TCRdb table lists in-frame clones only, not all of them. The sample has 150,000 to 200,000 clones, about 90% seen once. Sequenced material: peripheral blood. The receptors derive from a man aged 55 to 70 with active or convalescent COVID-19.

The genes are TRBV29-1 and TRBJ1-4; no definite D call. The CDR3 consists of 11 residues. V dropped 4 bases and J dropped 8 bases, with 8 bases sitting between them. Germline assignment: CDR1 SQVTM and CDR2 ANQGSEA. The CDR3 region is CSVALKEKLFF. CDR3 nucleotides: TGCAGCGTTGCCCTAAAGGAAAAACTGTTTTTT.

The rearrangement links TRBV11-2 to TRBJ1-5; D is unresolved. Germline V gives CDR1 SGHAT, CDR2 FQNNGV. Deletions cut 0 bases from V and 3 bases from J, with 6 bases between. The CDR3 consists of 14 residues. CDR3 coding DNA: TGTGCCAGCAGCTTAGACGGGTACAATCAGCCCCAGCATTTT. This gives the protein CASSLDGYNQPQHF. The whole variable domain, remainder taken from reference TRBV11-2 and TRBJ1-5, is EAGVAQSPRYKIIEKRQSVAFWCNPISGHATLYWYQQILGQGPKLLIQFQNNGVVDDSQLPKDRFSAERLKGVDSTLKIQPAKLEDSAVYLCASSLDGYNQPQHFGDGTRLSIL.

The rearrangement links TRBV6-6 to TRBJ1-1; the D is unclear. The CDR3 extends over 14 amino acids. Germline lookup yields CDR1 MNHNY and CDR2 SVGAGI (reference sequence). The V end lost 8 bases, the J end lost 5 bases, and 18 bases lay between the germline ends. The CDR3 reads CASSRPSRETEAFF. In nucleotides, the CDR3 is TGTGCCAGCTCCAGGCCGTCGCGAGAGACTGAAGCTTTCTTT.

In this sample, this clone turned up once. The chain uses TRBV5-4 and TRBJ1-6; D unclear. Trimming removed 0 bases from V and 0 bases from J, with 7 bases in between. In germline, CDR1 is SGHNT, CDR2 YYREEE (reference sequence). This CDR3 comprises 16 residues. In DNA form, the CDR3 reads TGTGCCAGCAGCTTGGGGTCTAGCTCCTATAATTCACCCCTCCACTTT. This translates into CASSLGSSSYNSPLHF.

V gene TRBV27 combines with J gene TRBJ1-4; D not certain. Per the germline V gene, CDR1 is MNHEY and CDR2 is SMNVEV (reference sequence). Deletions cut 0 bases from V and 8 bases from J, with 16 bases between. The CDR3 consists of 16 residues. CDR3 nucleotide sequence: TGTGCCAGCAGTTTATCCCTAACTTGGGGAGGCGAAAAACTGTTTTTT. Translation: CASSLSLTWGGEKLFF. Complete variable domain (other parts from reference TRBV27 and TRBJ1-4): EAQVTQNPRYLITVTGKKLTVTCSQNMNHEYMSWYRQDPGLGLRQIYYSMNVEVTDKGDVPEGYKVSRKEKRNFPLILESPSPNQTSLYFCASSLSLTWGGEKLFFGSGTQLSVL.

The rearrangement joins TRBV19 to TRBJ2-5, with 7 bases fitting TRBD2. The CDR3 is 15 amino acids. Germline V lookup: CDR1 LNHDA, CDR2 SQIVND (reference sequence). After removal of 2 bases from V and 6 bases from J, the junction contained 9 bases not matched to a gene. The CDR3 loop reads CASSIPGGIQKTQYF. CDR3 nucleotides: TGTGCCAGTAGTATACCGGGGGGAATACAAAAGACCCAGTACTTC.

The chain links TRBV5-1 to TRBJ2-3, with TRBD2 identical over 7 bases. The CDR3 runs 15 residues. V dropped 1 base and J dropped 5; count of bases not matched to a gene: 7. Germline V gives CDR1 SGHRS, CDR2 YFSETQ. CDR3 DNA sequence: TGCGCCAGCAGCTTGCAGCGGGGAGAACAAGATACGCAGTATTTT. Translating it yields CASSLQRGEQDTQYF.

The chain has TRBV3-1 (or the pseudogene TRBV3-2) and TRBJ1-2; D unclear. V was clipped by 1 base and J by 6 bases, with 15 bases between them. Germline V gene lookup returns CDR1 LGHDT and CDR2 YNNKEL (reference sequence). The CDR3 extends over 15 amino acids. The DNA of the CDR3 is TGTGCCAGCAGCCAAGTTTGGTCGGGGTCGGATGGCTACACCTTC. Amino acid sequence: CASSQVWSGSDGYTF.